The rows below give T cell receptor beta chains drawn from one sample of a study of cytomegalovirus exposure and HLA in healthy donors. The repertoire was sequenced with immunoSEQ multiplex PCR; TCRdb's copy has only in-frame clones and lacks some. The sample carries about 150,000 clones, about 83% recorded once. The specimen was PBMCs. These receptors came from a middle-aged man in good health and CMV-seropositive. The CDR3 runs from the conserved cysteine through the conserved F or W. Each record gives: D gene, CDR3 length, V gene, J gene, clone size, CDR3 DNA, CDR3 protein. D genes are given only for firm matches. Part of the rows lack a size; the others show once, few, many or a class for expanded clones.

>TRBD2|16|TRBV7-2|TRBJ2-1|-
TGTGCCAGCAGCACGACTAGCGGGAGTAATGATAATGAGCAGTTCTTC
CASSTTSGSNDNEQFF
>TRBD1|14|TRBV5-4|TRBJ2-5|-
TGTGCCAGCAGCTTGAGGGACAGTCAAGAGACCCAGTACTTC
CASSLRDSQETQYF
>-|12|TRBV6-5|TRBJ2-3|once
TGTGCCAGCAGTACTCCCGGGGGTTCCAAGTATTTT
CASSTPGGSKYF
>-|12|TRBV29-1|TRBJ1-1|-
TGCAGCGTTGGGCCCTTGAACACTGAAGCTTTCTTT
CSVGPLNTEAFF
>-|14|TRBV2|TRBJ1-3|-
TGTGCCAGCAGTTACGGGATTAACGGAAACACCATATATTTT
CASSYGINGNTIYF
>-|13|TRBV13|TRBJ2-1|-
TGTGCCAGCAGCCCGAGCCTGAGGAATGAGCAGTTCTTC
CASSPSLRNEQFF
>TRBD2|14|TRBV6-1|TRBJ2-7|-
TGTGCCAGCAGTGAGGCTAGCGGGTACTACGAGCAGTACTTC
CASSEASGYYEQYF
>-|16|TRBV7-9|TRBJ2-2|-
TGTTCCAGCAGCTTAGTGGTGGGGCCGAACACCGGGGAGCTGTTTTTT
CSSSLVVGPNTGELFF
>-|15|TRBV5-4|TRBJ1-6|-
TGTGCCAGCAGCTCCGGAGGACAGTCCAATTCACCCCTCCACTTT
CASSSGGQSNSPLHF
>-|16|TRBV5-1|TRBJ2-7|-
TGCGCCAGCAGCCCCGCTCTGACGGGAGCCGGATACGAGCAGTACTTC
CASSPALTGAGYEQYF
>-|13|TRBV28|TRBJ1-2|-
TGTGCCAGCAGGAGAATGGTGAACTATGGCTACACCTTC
CASRRMVNYGYTF
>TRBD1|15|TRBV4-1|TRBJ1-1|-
TGCGCCAGCAGCCCGGGGGACAGGACATACACTGAAGCTTTCTTT
CASSPGDRTYTEAFF
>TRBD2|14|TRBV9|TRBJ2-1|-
TGTGCCAGCAGCGTAGCGGCGGGAGGGCCTGAGCAGTTCTTC
CASSVAAGGPEQFF
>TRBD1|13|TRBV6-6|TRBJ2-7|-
TGTGCCAGCAAAAAGACAGGGGGATACGAGCAGTACTTC
CASKKTGGYEQYF
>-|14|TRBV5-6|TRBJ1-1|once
TGTGCCAGCAGCTTGGCCGTCCTCACAGGGAAGGCTTTCTTT
CASSLAVLTGKAFF
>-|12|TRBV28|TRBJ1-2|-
TGTGCCAGCAGTTTGGGGGGAGCTGGCTACACCTTC
CASSLGGAGYTF
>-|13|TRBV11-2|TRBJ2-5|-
TGTGCCAGCAGCTTAGGGCCAGGGGAGACCCAGTACTTC
CASSLGPGETQYF
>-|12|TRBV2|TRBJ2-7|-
TGTGCCAGCAACCCGGGCTCCTACGAGCAGTACTTC
CASNPGSYEQYF
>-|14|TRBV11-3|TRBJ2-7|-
TGTGCCAGCAGCTTAGGGGGCAGTGGCGACGAGCAGTACTTC
CASSLGGSGDEQYF
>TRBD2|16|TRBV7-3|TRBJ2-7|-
TGTGCCAGCAGCTTATCACTAGCGGGAGTCTCCTACGAGCAGTACTTC
CASSLSLAGVSYEQYF
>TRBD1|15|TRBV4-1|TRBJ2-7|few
TGCGCCAGCAGCCAAGACTGGACAGGGTTGTTCGAGCAGTACTTC
CASSQDWTGLFEQYF
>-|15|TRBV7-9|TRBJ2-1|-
TGTGCCAGCAGCCCGAGACAGACACAAAACAATGAGCAGTTCTTC
CASSPRQTQNNEQFF
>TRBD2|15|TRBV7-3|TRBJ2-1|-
TGTGCCAGCAGCTTCGGGACTAGCGTTTACAATGAGCAGTTCTTC
CASSFGTSVYNEQFF
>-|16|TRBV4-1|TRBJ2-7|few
TGCGCCAGCAGCCAAGATCGAGGGACTCCTTCCTACGAGCAGTACTTC
CASSQDRGTPSYEQYF